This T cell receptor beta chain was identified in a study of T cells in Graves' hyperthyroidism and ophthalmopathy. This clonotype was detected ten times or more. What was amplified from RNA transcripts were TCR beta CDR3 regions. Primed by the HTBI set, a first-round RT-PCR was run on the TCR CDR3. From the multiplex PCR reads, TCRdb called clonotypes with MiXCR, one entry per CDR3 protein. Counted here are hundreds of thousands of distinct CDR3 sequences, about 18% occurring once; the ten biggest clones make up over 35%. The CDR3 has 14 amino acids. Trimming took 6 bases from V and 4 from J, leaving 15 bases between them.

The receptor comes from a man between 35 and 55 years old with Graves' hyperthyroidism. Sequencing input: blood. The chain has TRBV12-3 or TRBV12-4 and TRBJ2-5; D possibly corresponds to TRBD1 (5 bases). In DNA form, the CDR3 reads TGTGCCAGCAGCATAGGGGCTAGTCGAGAGACCCAGTACTTC. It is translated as CASSIGASRETQYF.